Presented here are 5 T cell receptor beta chains from one specimen sequenced in a study of post-analysis software for immune sequencing data. General observations from the study: Five or six TRBV segments, including TRBV5-6, TRBV5-1 and TRBV20-1, were more frequent in patients than controls.

Carried by the TCR beta cDNA libraries were unique molecular identifiers. MiXCR, run by TCRdb on the PCR reads, gives a single entry per CDR3 protein. The table has 350,000 to 500,000 distinct CDR3 sequences, 39% seen once. These receptors are not linked to any known antigen. The sequenced material came from blood. The receptor source for this set is a girl aged 2 to 10 with multiple sclerosis.

This chain joins TRBV28 and TRBJ2-4; D may be TRBD2 (7 bases). Germline V CDR1 and CDR2: MDHEN, SYDVKM. V shed 5 bases and J shed 8 bases, with 13 bases lying between them. CDR3 size: 13 residues. The CDR3 is CASSLRGADIQYF. CDR3 sequence (DNA): TGTGCCAGCAGTCTACGGGGGGCGGACATTCAGTACTTC.

The chain recombines TRBV20-1 with TRBJ1-1; D uncertain. Germline V gives CDR1 DFQATT, CDR2 SNEGSKA (reference sequence). V was cut by 1 base and J by 0 bases, with 6 bases left in between. There are 13 residues in the CDR3. CDR3 region: CSARGLLNTEAFF. CDR3 nucleotide sequence: TGCAGTGCTAGAGGTCTCTTGAACACTGAAGCTTTCTTT.

The V and J genes are TRBV20-1 and TRBJ2-5, with TRBD2 matching over 12 bases. V dropped 3 bases and J dropped 11; count of bases not matched to a gene: 16. Germline CDR1 and CDR2: DFQATT and SNEGSKA (reference sequence). This CDR3 is 16 amino acids long. The CDR3 spells CSASPTTSGGRNEQYF. Here the CDR3 DNA reads TGCAGTGCTAGCCCAACAACTAGCGGGGGGCGGAATGAGCAGTACTTC.

The chain carries TRBV20-1 and TRBJ2-7; 8 bases fit TRBD2. Per the germline V gene, CDR1 is DFQATT and CDR2 is SNEGSKA (reference sequence). V lost 0 bases to trimming and J lost 2 bases; unmatched junction nucleotides: 12. The CDR3 loop spans 17 amino acids. The CDR3 bases are TGCAGTGCTAGAGACCCGACGGGCGGGAGGACCCCCTACGAGCAGTACTTC. This codes for CSARDPTGGRTPYEQYF.

The gene calls are TRBV12-3 or TRBV12-4 and TRBJ1-2; the D is unclear. The length of the CDR3 is 14 residues. With 7 bases removed from V and 8 bases from J, the gap between germline ends came to 20 bases. DNA for the CDR3: TGTGCCAGCACCCCTCGACGCAGCTTTGGCGGCTACACCTTC. It codes for CASTPRRSFGGYTF.